The entry below describes one TCR beta chain. Its target is not known. This sample is drawn from a study of CD8 T cells in Susac syndrome. Random hexamers were used to reverse transcribe an amount of about 0.45 to 1 ug RNA. It was immunoSEQ multiplex PCR that amplified TCR beta CDR3 across 54 Vbeta and 13 Jbeta. TCRdb called the immunoSEQ multiplex PCR reads again in MiXCR, with one record for every CDR3 protein. The table records 100,000 to 150,000 distinct CDR3 sequences, 75% to 90% of them present only once. Study-wide results and limits: The authors acknowledged that their TCR sequencing and HLA analysis involved a relatively small number of individuals.

The study sequenced TCR beta in blood CD8+ and CD4+ T cells. TEMRA cells were enriched by FACS, and CD4+ and CD8+ T cells were negatively isolated. The sequencing sample was made of CD8+ T cells from PBMCs. The TCR was taken from a human donor with multiple sclerosis.

Here the CDR3 DNA reads TGTGCCAGTAGCGCTAAGGGCAGTTATTATGGCTACACCTTC. Protein: CASSAKGSYYGYTF. The V gene is TRBV19, the J gene TRBJ1-2; D gene uncertain. The CDR3 sequence is 14 residues long. With 6 bases removed from V and 5 bases from J, the gap between germline ends came to 16 bases. Per germline, CDR1 LNHDA and CDR2 SQIVND (reference sequence).